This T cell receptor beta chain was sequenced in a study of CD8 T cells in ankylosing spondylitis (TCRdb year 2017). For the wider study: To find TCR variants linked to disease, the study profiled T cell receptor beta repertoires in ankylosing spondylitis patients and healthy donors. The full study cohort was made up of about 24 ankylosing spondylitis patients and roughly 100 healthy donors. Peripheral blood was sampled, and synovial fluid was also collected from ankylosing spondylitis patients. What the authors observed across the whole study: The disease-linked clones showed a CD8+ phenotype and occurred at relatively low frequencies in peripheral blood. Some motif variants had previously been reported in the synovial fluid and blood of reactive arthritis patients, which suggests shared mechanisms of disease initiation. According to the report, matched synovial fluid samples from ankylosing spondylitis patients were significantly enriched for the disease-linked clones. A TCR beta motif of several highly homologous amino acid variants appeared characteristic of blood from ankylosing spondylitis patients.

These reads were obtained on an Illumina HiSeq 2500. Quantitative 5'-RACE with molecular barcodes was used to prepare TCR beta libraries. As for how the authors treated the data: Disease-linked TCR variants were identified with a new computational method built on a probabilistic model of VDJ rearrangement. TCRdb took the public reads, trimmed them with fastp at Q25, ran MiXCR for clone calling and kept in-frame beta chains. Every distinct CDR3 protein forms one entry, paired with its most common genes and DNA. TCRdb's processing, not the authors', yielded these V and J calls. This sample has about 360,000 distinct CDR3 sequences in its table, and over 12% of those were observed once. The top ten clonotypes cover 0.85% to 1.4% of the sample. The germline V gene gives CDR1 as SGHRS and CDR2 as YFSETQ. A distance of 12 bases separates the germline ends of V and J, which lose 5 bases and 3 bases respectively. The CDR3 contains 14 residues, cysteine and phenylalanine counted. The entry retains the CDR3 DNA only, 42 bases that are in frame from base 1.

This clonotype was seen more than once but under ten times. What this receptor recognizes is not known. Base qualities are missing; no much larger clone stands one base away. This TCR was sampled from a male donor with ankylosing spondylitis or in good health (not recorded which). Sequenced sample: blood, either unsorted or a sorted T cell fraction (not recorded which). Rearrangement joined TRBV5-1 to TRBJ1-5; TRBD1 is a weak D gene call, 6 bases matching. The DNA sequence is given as TGCGCCAGCAGTCTGGACAGCCTCAATCAGCCCCAGCATTTT. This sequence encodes CASSLDSLNQPQHF.